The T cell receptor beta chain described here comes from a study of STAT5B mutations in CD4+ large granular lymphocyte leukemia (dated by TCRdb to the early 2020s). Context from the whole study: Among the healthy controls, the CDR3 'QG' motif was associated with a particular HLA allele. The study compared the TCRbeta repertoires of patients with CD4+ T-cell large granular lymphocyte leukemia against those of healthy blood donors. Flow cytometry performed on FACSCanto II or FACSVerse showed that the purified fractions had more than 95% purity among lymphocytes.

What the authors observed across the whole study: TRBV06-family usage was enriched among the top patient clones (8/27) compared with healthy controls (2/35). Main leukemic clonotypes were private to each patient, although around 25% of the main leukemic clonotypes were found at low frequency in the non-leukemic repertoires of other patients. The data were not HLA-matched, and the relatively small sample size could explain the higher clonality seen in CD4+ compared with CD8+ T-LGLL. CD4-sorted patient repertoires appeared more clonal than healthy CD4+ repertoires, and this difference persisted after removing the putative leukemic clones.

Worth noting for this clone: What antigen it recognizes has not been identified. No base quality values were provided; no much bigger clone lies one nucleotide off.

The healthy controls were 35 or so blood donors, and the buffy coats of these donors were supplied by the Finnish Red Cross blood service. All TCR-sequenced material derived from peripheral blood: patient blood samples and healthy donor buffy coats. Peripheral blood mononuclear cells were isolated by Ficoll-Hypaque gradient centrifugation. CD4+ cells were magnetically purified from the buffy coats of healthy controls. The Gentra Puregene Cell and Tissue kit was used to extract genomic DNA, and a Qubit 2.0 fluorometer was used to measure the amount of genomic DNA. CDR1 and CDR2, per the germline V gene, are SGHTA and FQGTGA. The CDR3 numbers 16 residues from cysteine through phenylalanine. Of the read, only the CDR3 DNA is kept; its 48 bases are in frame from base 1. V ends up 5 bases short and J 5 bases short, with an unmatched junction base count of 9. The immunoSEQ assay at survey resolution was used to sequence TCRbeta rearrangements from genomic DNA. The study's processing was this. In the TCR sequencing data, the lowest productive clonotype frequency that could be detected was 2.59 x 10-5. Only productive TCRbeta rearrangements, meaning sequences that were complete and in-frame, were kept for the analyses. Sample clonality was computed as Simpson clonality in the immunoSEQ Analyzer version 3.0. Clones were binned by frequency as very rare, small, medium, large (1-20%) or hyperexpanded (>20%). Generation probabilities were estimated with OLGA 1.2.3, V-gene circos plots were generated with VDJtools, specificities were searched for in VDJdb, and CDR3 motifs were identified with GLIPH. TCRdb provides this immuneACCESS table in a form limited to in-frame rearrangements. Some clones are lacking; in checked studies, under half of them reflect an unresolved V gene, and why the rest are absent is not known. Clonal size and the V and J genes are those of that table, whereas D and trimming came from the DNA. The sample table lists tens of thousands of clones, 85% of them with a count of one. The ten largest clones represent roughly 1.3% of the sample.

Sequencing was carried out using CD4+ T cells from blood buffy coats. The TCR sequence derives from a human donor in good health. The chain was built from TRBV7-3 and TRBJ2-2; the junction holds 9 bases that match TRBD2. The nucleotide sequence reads TGTGCCAGCAGCGCGGCGCCTAGCGGGGATACCGGGGAGCTGTTTTTT. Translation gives CASSAAPSGDTGELFF.